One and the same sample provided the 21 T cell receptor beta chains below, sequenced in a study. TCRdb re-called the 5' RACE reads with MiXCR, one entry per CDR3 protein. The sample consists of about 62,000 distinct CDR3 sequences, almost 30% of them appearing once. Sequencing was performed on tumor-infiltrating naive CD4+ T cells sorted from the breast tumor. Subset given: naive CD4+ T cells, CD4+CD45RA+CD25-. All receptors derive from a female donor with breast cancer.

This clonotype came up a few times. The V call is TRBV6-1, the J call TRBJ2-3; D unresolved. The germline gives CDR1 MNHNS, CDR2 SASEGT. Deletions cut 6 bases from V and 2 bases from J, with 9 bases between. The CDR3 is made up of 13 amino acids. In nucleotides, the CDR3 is TGTGCCAGCAGGGGGATTTCCACAGATACGCAGTATTTT. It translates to CASRGISTDTQYF.

CDR3 nucleotides: TGTGCCAGGTCTACAGGGTCCGGAAACACCATATATTTT. Protein product: CARSTGSGNTIYF. V usage is TRBV21-1 and J usage is TRBJ1-3; the table's D gene call, TRBD1, was not cross checked with the DNA. TRBV21-1 is a recognized pseudogene. The CDR3 is 13 amino acids.

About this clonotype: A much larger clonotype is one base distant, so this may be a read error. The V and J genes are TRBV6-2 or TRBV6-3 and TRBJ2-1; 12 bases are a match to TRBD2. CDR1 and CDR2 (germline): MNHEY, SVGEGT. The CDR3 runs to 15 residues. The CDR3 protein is CASIHPGLAGDEQLF. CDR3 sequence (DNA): TGTGCCAGCATCCATCCGGGACTAGCGGGTGATGAGCAGCTCTTC.

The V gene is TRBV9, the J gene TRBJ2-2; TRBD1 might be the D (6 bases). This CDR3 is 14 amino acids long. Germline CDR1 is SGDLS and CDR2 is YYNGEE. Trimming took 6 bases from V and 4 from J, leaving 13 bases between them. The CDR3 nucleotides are TGTGCCAGCACCAGAGGGGGTGGCACCGGGGAGCTGTTTTTT. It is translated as CASTRGGGTGELFF. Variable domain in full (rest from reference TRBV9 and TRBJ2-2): DSGVTQTPKHLITATGQRVTLRCSPRSGDLSVYWYQQSLDQGLQFLIQYYNGEERAKGNILERFSAQQFPDLHSELNLSSLELGDSALYFCASTRGGGTGELFFGEGSRLTVL.

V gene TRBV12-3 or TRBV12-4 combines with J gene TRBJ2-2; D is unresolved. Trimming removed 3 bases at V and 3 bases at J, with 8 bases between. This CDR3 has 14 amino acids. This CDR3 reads CASSLVGYTGELFF. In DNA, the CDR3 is TGTGCCAGCAGTTTGGTCGGATACACCGGGGAGCTGTTTTTT.

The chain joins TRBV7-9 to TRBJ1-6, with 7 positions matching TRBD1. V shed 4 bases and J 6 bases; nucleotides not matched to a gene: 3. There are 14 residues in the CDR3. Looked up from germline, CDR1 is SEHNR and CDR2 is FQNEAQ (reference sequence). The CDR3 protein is CASSSQGGNSPLHF. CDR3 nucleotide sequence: TGTGCCAGCAGCTCCCAGGGGGGTAATTCACCCCTCCACTTT.

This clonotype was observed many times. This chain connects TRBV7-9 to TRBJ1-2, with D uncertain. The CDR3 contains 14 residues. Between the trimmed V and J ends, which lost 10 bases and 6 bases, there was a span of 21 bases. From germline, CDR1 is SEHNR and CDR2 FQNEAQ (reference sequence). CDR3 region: CATAGSGLGDGYTF. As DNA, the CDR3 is TGTGCCACCGCCGGGTCCGGGCTCGGGGATGGCTACACCTTC.

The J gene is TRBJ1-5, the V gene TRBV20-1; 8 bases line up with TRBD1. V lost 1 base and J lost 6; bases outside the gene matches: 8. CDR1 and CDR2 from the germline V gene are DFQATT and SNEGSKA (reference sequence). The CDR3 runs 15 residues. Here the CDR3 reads CSARVGTGETQPQHF. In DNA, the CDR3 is TGCAGTGCTAGAGTCGGGACAGGAGAGACTCAGCCCCAGCATTTT.

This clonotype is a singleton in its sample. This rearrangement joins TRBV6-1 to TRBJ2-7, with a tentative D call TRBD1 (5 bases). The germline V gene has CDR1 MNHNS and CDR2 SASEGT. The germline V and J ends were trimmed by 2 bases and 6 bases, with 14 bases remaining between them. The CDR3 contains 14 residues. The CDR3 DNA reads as TGTGCCAGCAGTGAAAGGGTAGGGGTCTCCGAGCAGTACTTC. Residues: CASSERVGVSEQYF.

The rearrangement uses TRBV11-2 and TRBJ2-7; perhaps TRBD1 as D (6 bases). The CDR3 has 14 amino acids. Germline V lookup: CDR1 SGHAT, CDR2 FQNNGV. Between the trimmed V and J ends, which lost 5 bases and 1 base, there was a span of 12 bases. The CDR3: CASSRGTQSYEQYF. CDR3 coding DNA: TGTGCCAGCAGCAGGGGGACACAGTCCTACGAGCAGTACTTC. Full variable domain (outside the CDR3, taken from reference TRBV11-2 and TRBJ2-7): EAGVAQSPRYKIIEKRQSVAFWCNPISGHATLYWYQQILGQGPKLLIQFQNNGVVDDSQLPKDRFSAERLKGVDSTLKIQPAKLEDSAVYLCASSRGTQSYEQYFGPGTRLTVT.

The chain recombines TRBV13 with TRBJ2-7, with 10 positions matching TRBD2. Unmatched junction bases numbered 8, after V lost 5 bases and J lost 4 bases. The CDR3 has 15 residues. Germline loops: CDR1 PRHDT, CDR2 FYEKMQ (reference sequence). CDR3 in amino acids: CASSAPGTSEYEQYF. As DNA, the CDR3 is TGTGCCAGCAGCGCACCCGGGACTAGCGAATACGAGCAGTACTTC.

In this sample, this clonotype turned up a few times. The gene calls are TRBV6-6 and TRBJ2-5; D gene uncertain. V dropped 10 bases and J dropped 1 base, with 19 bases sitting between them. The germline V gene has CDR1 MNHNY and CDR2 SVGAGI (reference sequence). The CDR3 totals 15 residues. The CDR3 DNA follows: TGTGCCACCTTGACTTTCGGTGGCTTCCAAGAGACCCAGTACTTC. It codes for CATLTFGGFQETQYF.

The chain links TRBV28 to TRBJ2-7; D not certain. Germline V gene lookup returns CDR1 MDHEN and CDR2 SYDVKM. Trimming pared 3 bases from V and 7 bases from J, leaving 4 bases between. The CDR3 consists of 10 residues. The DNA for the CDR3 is TGTGCCAGCAGTTTCAGGGAGCAGTACTTC. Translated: CASSFREQYF.

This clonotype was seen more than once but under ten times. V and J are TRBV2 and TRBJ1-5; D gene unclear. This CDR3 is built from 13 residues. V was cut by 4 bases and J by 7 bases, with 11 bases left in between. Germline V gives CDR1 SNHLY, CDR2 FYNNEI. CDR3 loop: CASSAGVRQPQHF. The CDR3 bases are TGTGCCAGCAGTGCCGGGGTGCGGCAGCCCCAGCATTTT. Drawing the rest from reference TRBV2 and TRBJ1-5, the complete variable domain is EPEVTQTPSHQVTQMGQEVILRCVPISNHLYFYWYRQILGQKVEFLVSFYNNEISEKSEIFDDQFSVERPDGSNFTLKIRSTKLEDSAMYFCASSAGVRQPQHFGDGTRLSIL.

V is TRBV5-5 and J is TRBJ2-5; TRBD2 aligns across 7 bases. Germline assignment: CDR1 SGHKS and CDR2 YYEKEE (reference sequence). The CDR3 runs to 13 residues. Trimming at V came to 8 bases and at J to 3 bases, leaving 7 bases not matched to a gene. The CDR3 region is CARTTLAEETQYF. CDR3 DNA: TGTGCCAGAACCACTCTAGCGGAAGAGACCCAGTACTTC.

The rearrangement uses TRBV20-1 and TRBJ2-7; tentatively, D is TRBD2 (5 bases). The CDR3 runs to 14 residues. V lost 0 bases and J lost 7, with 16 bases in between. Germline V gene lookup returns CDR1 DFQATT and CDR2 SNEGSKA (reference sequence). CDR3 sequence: CSARDPHSTGEQYF. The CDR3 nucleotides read TGCAGTGCTAGAGATCCTCACTCCACGGGGGAGCAGTACTTC.

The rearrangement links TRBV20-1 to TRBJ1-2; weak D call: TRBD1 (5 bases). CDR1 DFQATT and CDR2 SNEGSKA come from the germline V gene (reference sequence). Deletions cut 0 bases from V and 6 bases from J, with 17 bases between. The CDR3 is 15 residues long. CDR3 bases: TGCAGTGCTAGAGATCGGGGCTTTAGGAGCGATGGCTACACCTTC. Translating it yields CSARDRGFRSDGYTF.

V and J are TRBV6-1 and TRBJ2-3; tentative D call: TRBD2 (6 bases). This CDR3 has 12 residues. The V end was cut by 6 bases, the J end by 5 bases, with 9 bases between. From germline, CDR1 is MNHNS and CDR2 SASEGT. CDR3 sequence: CASSMGGDTQYF. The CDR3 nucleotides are TGTGCCAGCAGCATGGGGGGAGATACGCAGTATTTT.

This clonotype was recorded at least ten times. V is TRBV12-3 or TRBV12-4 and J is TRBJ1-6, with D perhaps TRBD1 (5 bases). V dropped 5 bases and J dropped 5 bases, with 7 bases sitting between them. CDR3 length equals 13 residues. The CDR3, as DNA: TGTGCCAGCAGTCGACAGAATAATTCACCCCTCCACTTT. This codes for CASSRQNNSPLHF.

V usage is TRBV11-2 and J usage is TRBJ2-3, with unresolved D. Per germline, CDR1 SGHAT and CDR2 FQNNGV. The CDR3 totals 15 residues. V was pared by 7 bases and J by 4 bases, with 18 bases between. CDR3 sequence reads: CASNLGLRPADTQYF. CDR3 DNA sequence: TGTGCCAGCAACCTCGGATTGCGACCGGCAGATACGCAGTATTTT.

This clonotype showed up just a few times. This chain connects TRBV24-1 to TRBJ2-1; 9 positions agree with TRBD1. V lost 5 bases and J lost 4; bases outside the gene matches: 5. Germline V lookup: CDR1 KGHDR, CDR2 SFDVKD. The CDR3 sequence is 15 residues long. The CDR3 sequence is CATSGRDREYNEQFF. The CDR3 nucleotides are TGTGCCACCAGTGGCCGGGACAGGGAATACAATGAGCAGTTCTTC.